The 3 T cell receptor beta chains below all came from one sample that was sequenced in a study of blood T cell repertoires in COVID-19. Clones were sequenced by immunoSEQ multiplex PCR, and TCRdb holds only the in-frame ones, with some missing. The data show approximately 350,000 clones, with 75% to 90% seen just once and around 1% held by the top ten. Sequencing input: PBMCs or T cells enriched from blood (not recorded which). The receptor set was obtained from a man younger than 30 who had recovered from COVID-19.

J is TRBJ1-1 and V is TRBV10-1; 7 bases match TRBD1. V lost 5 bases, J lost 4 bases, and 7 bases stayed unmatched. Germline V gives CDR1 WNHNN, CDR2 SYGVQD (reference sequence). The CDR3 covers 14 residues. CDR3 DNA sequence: TGCGCCAGCAGTAAAACAGGGGACGGCACTGAAGCTTTCTTT. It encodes CASSKTGDGTEAFF.

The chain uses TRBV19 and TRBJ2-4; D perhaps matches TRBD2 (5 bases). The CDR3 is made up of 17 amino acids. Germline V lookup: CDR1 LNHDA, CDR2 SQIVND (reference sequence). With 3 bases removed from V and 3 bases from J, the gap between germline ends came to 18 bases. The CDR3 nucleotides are TGTGCCAGTAGTATTCTCGGGGATCCCTTAGGCAAAAACATTCAGTACTTC. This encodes CASSILGDPLGKNIQYF.

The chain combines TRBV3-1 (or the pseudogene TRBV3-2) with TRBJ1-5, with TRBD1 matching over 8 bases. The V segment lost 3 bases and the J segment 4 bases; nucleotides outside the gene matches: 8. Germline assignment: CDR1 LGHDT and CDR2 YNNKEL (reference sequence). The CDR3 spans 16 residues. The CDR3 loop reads CASSHAGRGQNQPQHF. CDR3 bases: TGTGCCAGCAGCCACGCAGGCAGGGGGCAAAATCAGCCCCAGCATTTT.